This T cell receptor beta chain emerged from a study of blood T cell repertoires in COVID-19. CDR3 length: 17 residues. Germline loops: CDR1 LNHDA, CDR2 SQIVND (reference sequence). Trimming cost V 4 bases and J 0 bases; bases outside gene matches: 7. Study members were between 18 and 89 years old and lived in approximately 25 US regions. Some clones are missing from TCRdb's copy, which holds only in-frame ones; the method was immunoSEQ multiplex PCR. The sample comprises roughly 290,000 clones, approximately 85% of which are singletons, and less than 2.5% rests with the top ten. The table lists this clone with a count of one.

Sequencing was done on a sample of PBMCs or T cells enriched from blood (not recorded which). This TCR was recovered from a man aged 25-40 years who had recovered from COVID-19. The chain is built from TRBV19 and TRBJ1-1; 11 bases match TRBD1. CDR3 sequence (DNA): TGTGCCAGTAGTAGAGAGGACAGGGGGCAAATGAACACTGAAGCTTTCTTT. Its translation: CASSREDRGQMNTEAFF.